A single sample gave rise to the 31 T cell receptor beta chains below, sequenced in a study of CD8+ T cells in alopecia areata. cDNA reverse transcribed from extracted RNA served as the sequencing template. The repertoire was sequenced with immunoSEQ multiplex PCR; TCRdb's copy has only in-frame clones and lacks some. The data contain some 150,000 clones, 45% to 60% of them singletons. Indicated treatment: oral pan-JAK inhibitor, 5-10 mg twice daily. This specimen was CD8+ T cells sorted from blood, taken at week 4, from a patient treated with tofacitinib. These receptors all come from a human donor with alopecia areata.

The rearrangement links TRBV7-9 to TRBJ2-3, with D hard to call. Trimming pared 5 bases from V and 0 bases from J, leaving 15 bases between. CDR1 is SEHNR and CDR2 is FQNEAQ in the germline V gene (reference sequence). This CDR3 contains 16 residues. CDR3 nucleotides: TGTGCCAGCAGCCCCCTACAGCAATCTAGCACAGATACGCAGTATTTT. Its translation: CASSPLQQSSTDTQYF.

V and J are TRBV6-5 and TRBJ1-4; 8 bases are a match to TRBD1. There are 14 residues in the CDR3. Germline CDR1 MNHEY, CDR2 SVGAGI. V lost 5 bases and J lost 8; bases outside the gene matches: 7. The CDR3 DNA reads as TGTGCCAGCAGTCAAACAGGGGGAGGAGAAAAACTGTTTTTT. Its translation is CASSQTGGGEKLFF.

The gene calls are TRBV19 and TRBJ1-1; D call uncertain. The germline CDR1 and CDR2 sequences are LNHDA and SQIVND (reference sequence). This CDR3 has 12 amino acids. The germline V and J ends were trimmed by 6 bases and 2 bases, with 7 bases remaining between them. CDR3 sequence (DNA): TGTGCCAGTAGAAGCGGAAACACTGAAGCTTTCTTT. Encoded protein: CASRSGNTEAFF.

This rearrangement joins TRBV7-9 to TRBJ1-4, with TRBD1 identical over 8 bases. Germline V CDR1 and CDR2: SEHNR, FQNEAQ (reference sequence). J lost 3 bases, V lost 3 bases, and 3 bases had no gene match. This CDR3 is built from 15 residues. Here the CDR3 reads CASSLTGEPNEKLFF. Here the CDR3 DNA reads TGTGCCAGCAGCTTGACAGGGGAGCCTAATGAAAAACTGTTTTTT.

The chain is built from TRBV13 and TRBJ1-2, with D unresolved. V was shortened by 5 bases and J by 2 bases, with 9 bases between the two germline ends. The CDR3 totals 13 residues. Germline V gene lookup returns CDR1 PRHDT and CDR2 FYEKMQ (reference sequence). CDR3 in DNA: TGTGCCAGCAGCCAATCCCAGAACTATGGCTACACCTTC. This translates into CASSQSQNYGYTF.

The rearrangement links TRBV27 to TRBJ1-6; no firm D call. Between the trimmed V and J ends, which lost 3 bases and 6 bases, there was a span of 9 bases. The CDR3 totals 14 residues. Looked up from germline, CDR1 is MNHEY and CDR2 is SMNVEV (reference sequence). The CDR3 sequence: CASSFGQFNSPLHF. DNA of the CDR3: TGTGCCAGCAGTTTCGGGCAGTTTAATTCACCCCTCCACTTT.

The gene calls are TRBV29-1 and TRBJ2-6; 9 bases match TRBD1. V lost 4 bases, J lost 1 base, and 8 bases stayed unmatched. There are 17 residues in the CDR3. Germline V gives CDR1 SQVTM, CDR2 ANQGSEA. The CDR3 loop is CSVVSGQGISGANVLTF. The CDR3 DNA is TGCAGCGTTGTATCGGGACAGGGAATATCTGGGGCCAACGTCCTGACTTTC.

This clone was picked up a small number of times. This sequence joins TRBV29-1 and TRBJ2-7; 8 bases agree with TRBD1. The CDR3 extends over 13 amino acids. Germline CDR1 and CDR2: SQVTM and ANQGSEA. V was clipped by 7 bases and J by 1 base; unmatched bases: 6. The CDR3: CSGKTGDSYEQYF. CDR3 DNA sequence: TGCAGCGGAAAGACAGGGGATTCCTACGAGCAGTACTTC.

The V gene is TRBV7-9, the J gene TRBJ2-3; tentative D call: TRBD2 (5 bases). This CDR3 contains 16 residues. Germline values: CDR1 SEHNR, CDR2 FQNEAQ (reference sequence). Trimming removed 5 bases from V and 4 bases from J, with 19 bases in between. The DNA of the CDR3 is TGTGCCAGCAGCCACAAAAGGAAGCTAGCCTCAGATACGCAGTATTTT. Protein product: CASSHKRKLASDTQYF. The variable domain in full, with the rest retrieved from reference TRBV7-9 and TRBJ2-3, is DTGVSQNPRHKITKRGQNVTFRCDPISEHNRLYWYRQTLGQGPEFLTYFQNEAQLEKSRLLSDRFSAERPKGSFSTLEIQRTEQGDSAMYLCASSHKRKLASDTQYFGPGTRLTVL.

This clone was counted only a few times. The rearrangement uses TRBV11-1 and TRBJ2-3; D is ambiguous. The CDR3 loop spans 15 amino acids. The V end lost 4 bases, the J end lost 5 bases, and 16 bases lay between the germline ends. Germline CDR1 is SGHAT and CDR2 is FQDESV (reference sequence). In DNA form, the CDR3 reads TGTGCCAGCAGCTGGGTTACCCACCCGGGAGATACGCAGTATTTT. The encoded protein is CASSWVTHPGDTQYF.

The chain combines TRBV7-9 with TRBJ2-7; possibly TRBD1 for D (5 bases). V was cut by 3 bases and J by 7 bases, with 10 bases left in between. Germline lookup yields CDR1 SEHNR and CDR2 FQNEAQ (reference sequence). The CDR3 contains 12 residues. The CDR3 loop is CASSFEGVEQYF. The CDR3 DNA reads as TGTGCCAGCAGCTTTGAAGGGGTAGAGCAGTACTTC.

The chain employs TRBV6-4 and TRBJ2-6; D gene uncertain. Germline V gene sequence: CDR1 MRHNA, CDR2 SNTAGT. The CDR3 covers 14 residues. V shed 2 bases and J shed 2 bases, with 4 bases lying between them. The CDR3 DNA reads TGTGCCAGCAGTGACAAAACTGGGGCCAACGTCCTGACTTTC. It yields the protein CASSDKTGANVLTF.

V and J are TRBV7-9 and TRBJ1-5; D not certain. CDR3 size: 15 residues. With 8 bases removed from V and 5 bases from J, the gap between germline ends came to 19 bases. Germline V gene data show CDR1 as SEHNR and CDR2 as FQNEAQ (reference sequence). CDR3 loop: CASQLSIAGDQPQHF. The CDR3 nucleotides read TGTGCCAGCCAACTTAGTATAGCAGGCGATCAGCCCCAGCATTTT.

This clone has just a few counts. The J gene is TRBJ2-3, the V gene TRBV29-1; D not resolved. CDR1 is SQVTM and CDR2 is ANQGSEA in the germline V gene. V dropped 5 bases and J dropped 0 bases, with 6 bases sitting between them. The CDR3 consists of 12 residues. DNA for the CDR3: TGCAGCGTTCGGTACAGCACAGATACGCAGTATTTT. This encodes CSVRYSTDTQYF.

The chain joins TRBV5-1 to TRBJ1-2; the D gene is possibly TRBD1 (5 bases). V lost 0 bases, J lost 4 bases, and 10 bases lay in between. This CDR3 spans 14 amino acids. Per germline, CDR1 SGHRS and CDR2 YFSETQ. The CDR3: CASSLVDSRYGYTF. CDR3 in DNA: TGCGCCAGCAGCTTGGTAGACAGCCGCTATGGCTACACCTTC.

V usage is TRBV7-3 and J usage is TRBJ2-2; 8 nucleotides line up with TRBD1. The CDR3 has 14 amino acids. With V trimmed by 1 base and J by 7 bases, 2 bases remained unmatched. The germline V gene has CDR1 SGHTA and CDR2 FQGTGA. The CDR3 sequence is CASSLIQGDGELFF. The DNA of the CDR3 is TGTGCCAGCAGCTTAATACAGGGGGACGGGGAGCTGTTTTTT.

The CDR3 DNA is TGTGCCAGCAGTCGCCGGGACAGGCCCACAGATACGCAGTATTTT. Protein sequence: CASSRRDRPTDTQYF. The genes are TRBV7-9 and TRBJ2-3, with TRBD1 matching 8 bases. The CDR3 consists of 15 residues. Germline CDR1 reads SEHNR; CDR2 reads FQNEAQ (reference sequence). V shed 6 bases, J shed 2 bases, and the junction held 7 bases outside the gene matches.

The chain uses TRBV15 and TRBJ2-7; 13 bases map to TRBD2. Trimming took 11 bases from V and 0 from J; bases not matched to a gene: 7. The CDR3 is made up of 15 amino acids. Germline V gives CDR1 LNHNV, CDR2 YYDKDF (reference sequence). CDR3 nucleotides: TGTGCCTCCGGACTAGCGGGGGAGAGCTCCTACGAGCAGTACTTC. This gives the protein CASGLAGESSYEQYF.

The gene calls are TRBV15 and TRBJ2-2; no clear D gene. With 4 bases removed from V and 5 bases from J, the gap between germline ends came to 5 bases. The CDR3 has 12 residues. Germline CDR1 reads LNHNV; CDR2 reads YYDKDF (reference sequence). CDR3 region: CATSTKTGELFF. CDR3 bases: TGTGCCACCAGCACAAAAACCGGGGAGCTGTTTTTT.

The gene calls are TRBV4-3 and TRBJ1-1, with 7 bases that match TRBD1. The CDR3 extends over 15 amino acids. J gave up 11 bases and V 1 base, and 13 bases lay outside the gene matches. Germline CDR1 reads LGHNA; CDR2 reads YSLEER. CDR3: CASSQGDREGVRAFF. The CDR3 DNA reads TGCGCCAGCAGCCAAGGTGACAGGGAAGGTGTGAGGGCTTTCTTT.

The rearrangement links TRBV19 to TRBJ1-1; possible D gene TRBD1, 6 bases. The CDR3 is 17 amino acids. Germline CDR1 is LNHDA and CDR2 is SQIVND (reference sequence). V lost 0 bases and J lost 2, with 16 bases in between. The CDR3 spells CASSIDRIAQGNTEAFF. The CDR3 nucleotides read TGTGCCAGTAGTATAGATCGCATTGCACAGGGAAACACTGAAGCTTTCTTT.

The sample holds a few counts of this clone. The J gene is TRBJ2-7, the V gene TRBV7-9; 7 bases align to TRBD1. V was pared by 6 bases and J by 0 bases, with 5 bases of the junction left unmatched. CDR1 SEHNR and CDR2 FQNEAQ come from the germline V gene (reference sequence). CDR3 length equals 14 residues. CDR3 coding DNA: TGTGCCAGCAGGGGAGACAGGGACTCCTACGAGCAGTACTTC. Translating gives CASRGDRDSYEQYF.

The rearrangement links TRBV7-2 to TRBJ2-5; 8 bases map to TRBD2. V was clipped by 5 bases and J by 2 bases; unmatched bases: 4. Germline assignment: CDR1 SGHTA and CDR2 FQGNSA. The CDR3 covers 14 residues. CDR3 coding DNA: TGTGCCAGCAGCAGTAGCGGGGCTCAAGAGACCCAGTACTTC. Its translation: CASSSSGAQETQYF.

This clone has just a few counts. The DNA of the CDR3 is TGCAGCGTTGGGACATCCTACGAGCAGTACTTC. Its protein is CSVGTSYEQYF. The chain joins TRBV29-1 to TRBJ2-7; TRBD1 is a possible D gene (5 bases). This CDR3 comprises 11 residues. Between the trimmed V and J ends, which lost 4 bases and 1 base, there was a span of 5 bases. Looked up from germline, CDR1 is SQVTM and CDR2 is ANQGSEA.

The rearrangement uses TRBV9 and TRBJ2-2; possibly TRBD2 for D (6 bases). The CDR3 consists of 17 residues. The germline gives CDR1 SGDLS, CDR2 YYNGEE. V lost 2 bases and J lost 0, with 14 bases in between. The CDR3 loop is CASSVRGDLPNTGELFF. The CDR3 DNA sequence: TGTGCCAGCAGCGTGCGGGGTGATCTCCCGAACACCGGGGAGCTGTTTTTT.

The table lists this clone with a few counts. V is TRBV13 and J is TRBJ2-1; D remains unclear. The CDR3 is 13 residues long. V was cut by 6 bases and J by 3 bases, with 9 bases left in between. Germline V gene lookup returns CDR1 PRHDT and CDR2 FYEKMQ (reference sequence). DNA for the CDR3: TGTGCCAGCAGTTCCGACGGCTACAATGAGCAGTTCTTC. It translates to CASSSDGYNEQFF.

This clone was seen a few times. The CDR3 loop reads CSVEDVRDSEQYF. CDR3 DNA sequence: TGCAGCGTTGAAGACGTCCGGGACAGCGAGCAGTACTTC. The J gene is TRBJ2-7, the V gene TRBV29-1; 7 nucleotides line up with TRBD1. The CDR3 consists of 13 residues. J gave up 6 bases and V 0 bases, and 5 bases lay outside the gene matches. The germline CDR1 and CDR2 sequences are SQVTM and ANQGSEA.

The V and J genes are TRBV4-3 and TRBJ1-1; weak D call: TRBD1 (5 bases). Deletions cut 4 bases from V and 5 bases from J, with 20 bases between. CDR3 length: 16 residues. The germline gives CDR1 LGHNA, CDR2 YSLEER. In DNA, the CDR3 is TGCGCCAGCAGCCCAACTCTGACAGCCGCCGATACTGAAGCTTTCTTT. This codes for CASSPTLTAADTEAFF.

This chain uses TRBV11-2 with TRBJ2-5; unclear D gene. CDR3 length: 15 amino acids. The germline V gene has CDR1 SGHAT and CDR2 FQNNGV. V was pared by 1 base and J by 2 bases, with 11 bases between. The CDR3 DNA reads as TGTGCCAGCAGCTTAGGTTTCCTGGAACAAGAGACCCAGTACTTC. Translated: CASSLGFLEQETQYF.

The rearrangement uses TRBV11-2 and TRBJ1-5; D not certain. Germline V CDR1 and CDR2: SGHAT, FQNNGV. Trimming left V 3 bases short and J 0 bases short, with 9 bases between. CDR3 length: 15 residues. CDR3 region: CASSFSGDSNQPQHF. Written as DNA, the CDR3 is TGTGCCAGCAGCTTTTCTGGGGATAGCAATCAGCCCCAGCATTTT.

The genes are TRBV11-2 and TRBJ2-1; D might be TRBD2 (5 bases). Trimming cost V 6 bases and J 5 bases, with 14 bases left between them. The CDR3 spans 14 residues. In germline, CDR1 is SGHAT, CDR2 FQNNGV. The CDR3 DNA sequence: TGTGCCAGCAGGCACGGGAAGCGCGACAATGAGCAGTTCTTC. It yields the protein CASRHGKRDNEQFF.